This T cell receptor (beta chain) was sequenced in a study of blood T cells in healthy people across ages. Study-level findings and limits: Possibly confounding the expanded clonotype changes was the fact that donor CMV status was unknown.

A second PCR, run for about 7 to 11 cycles, used a sample-barcoded 5' primer plus a J-beta primer mix. A single record per CDR3 protein comes from TCRdb applying MiXCR to the 5' RACE reads. This sample yields about 2 million distinct CDR3 sequences, of which just under 50% are seen a single time; less than 2.5% belongs to the top ten. Donors were systemically healthy Caucasian individuals from Russia aged roughly 6 to 100 years. This clonotype was observed once. Antigen: not known. Germline loops: CDR1 SGHRS, CDR2 YFSETQ. V was trimmed by 4 bases and J by 8 bases, leaving 15 bases between them. The CDR3 runs 13 residues.

This TCR was sampled from a woman in her thirties or forties in good health. The chain joins TRBV5-1 to TRBJ1-2; possible D gene TRBD1, 5 bases. The specimen sequenced was blood. The CDR3 bases are TGCGCCAGCAGCGTGGGGGAAAGCAACGGCTACACCTTC. Translated, it gives CASSVGESNGYTF.